One T cell receptor beta chain is described in this entry. Germline loops: CDR1 SNHLY, CDR2 FYNNEI. This CDR3 region has 12 residues. Trimming pared 5 bases from V and 8 bases from J, leaving 12 bases between. This entry comes from a study of blood T cell repertoires in COVID-19. Overall study: Acute-phase and convalescent COVID-19 samples originated in the United States, Italy and Spain. Nucleic acid was either cDNA or gDNA, and it came from T cells, B-cell-depleted T cells, or PBMCs.

Authors' methods: Estimates of nucleated cell counts were drawn from the amplification of reference gene primers. Here immunoSEQ multiplex PCR was the method, and the copy in TCRdb shows in-frame clones only, minus some. V and J calls and clone size are as listed in that table; D and trimming were resolved from the DNA. This sample has roughly 190,000 clones, with roughly 80% found just once. Which cohort a participant joined came from the clinical history participants gave. V usage is TRBV2 and J usage is TRBJ1-1; no firm D call. Material for sequencing was PBMCs or T cells enriched from blood (not recorded which). The origin of this receptor is a woman aged 55 to 70 with acute COVID-19. The CDR3 bases are TGTGCCAGCAGTCCCCAAGGACTGGAAGCTTTCTTT. It codes for CASSPQGLEAFF.